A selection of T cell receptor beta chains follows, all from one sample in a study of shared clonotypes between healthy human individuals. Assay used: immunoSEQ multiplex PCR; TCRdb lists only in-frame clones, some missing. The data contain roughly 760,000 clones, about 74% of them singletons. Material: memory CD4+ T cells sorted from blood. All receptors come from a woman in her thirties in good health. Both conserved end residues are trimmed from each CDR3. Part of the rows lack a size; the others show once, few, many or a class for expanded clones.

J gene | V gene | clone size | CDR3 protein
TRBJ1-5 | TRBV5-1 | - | ASSLDNRGDQPQH
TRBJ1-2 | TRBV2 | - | ASSEPGGEGYGYT
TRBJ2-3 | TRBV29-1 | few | SVRAENTDTQY
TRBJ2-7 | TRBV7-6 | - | ASSVNGDGLARLEQY
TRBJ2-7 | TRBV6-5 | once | ATKRGQGTVYEQY
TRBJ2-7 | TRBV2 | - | ASSEVTGRVQY
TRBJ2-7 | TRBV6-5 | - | ASSYSPDTYEQY
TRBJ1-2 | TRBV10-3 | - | AISATGQPYGYT
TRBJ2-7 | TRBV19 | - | ASSPQGGVLPYEQY
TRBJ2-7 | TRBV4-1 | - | ASSPEVGEQY
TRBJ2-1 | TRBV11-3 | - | ASSSTLGSSYNEQF
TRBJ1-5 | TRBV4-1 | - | ASSQGIGPNQPQH
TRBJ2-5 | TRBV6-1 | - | ASSEALRGQGQETQY
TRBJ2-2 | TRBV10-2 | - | ASSETGPGELF
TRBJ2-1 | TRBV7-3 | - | ASSAQGANEQF
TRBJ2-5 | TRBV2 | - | ASSEEGGSWETQY
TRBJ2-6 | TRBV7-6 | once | ASSLARGGGANVLT
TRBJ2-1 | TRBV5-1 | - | ASSPSSGGYNEQF
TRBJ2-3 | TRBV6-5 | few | ASQGLGTDTQY
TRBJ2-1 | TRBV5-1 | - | ASSTDSSSYNEQF
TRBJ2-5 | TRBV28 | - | ASSGRRGRAGETQY
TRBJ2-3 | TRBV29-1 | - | SVEGAGGFTDTQY
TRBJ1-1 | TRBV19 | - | ASSPYGQPNTEAF
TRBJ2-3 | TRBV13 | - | ASSLGRTSDVVADTQY
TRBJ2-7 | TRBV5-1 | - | ASTNLPGLVNEQY
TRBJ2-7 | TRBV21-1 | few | ARESRRPSGSRSGEQY
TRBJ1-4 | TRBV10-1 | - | ASSRRTGEKKLF
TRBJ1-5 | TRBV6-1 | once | ASSTQDRGNQPQH
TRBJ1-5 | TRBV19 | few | ASSHGRDPDSNQPQH
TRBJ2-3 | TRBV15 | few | ATSTDPSITGSDTQY
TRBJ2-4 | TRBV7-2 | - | ASSLEALAKNIQY
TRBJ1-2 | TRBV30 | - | AWWGQGAGYT
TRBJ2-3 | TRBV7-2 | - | ASSSIGGSFVLY
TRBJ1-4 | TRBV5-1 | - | ASSSDGATNEKLF
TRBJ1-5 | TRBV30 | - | AWSRTSNQPQH
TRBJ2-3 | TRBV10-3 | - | ATTEGPPTDTQY
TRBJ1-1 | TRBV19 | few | ASSSRQDPRSG
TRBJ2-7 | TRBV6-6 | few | ASSYGDRSSYEQY
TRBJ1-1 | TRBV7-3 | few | ASSWKAAGDTEAF
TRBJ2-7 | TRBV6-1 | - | ASSDAGGRAVDYEQY
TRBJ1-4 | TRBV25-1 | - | ASSEWGQGSLTNEKLF
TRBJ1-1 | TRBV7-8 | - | AKSGGSGNTEAF
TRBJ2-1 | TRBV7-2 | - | ASSPLALLDNEQF
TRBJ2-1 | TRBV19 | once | ASSNGLGWDEQF
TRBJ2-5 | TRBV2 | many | ASSQETQY
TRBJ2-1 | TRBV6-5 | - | ASSYALAGYNEQF
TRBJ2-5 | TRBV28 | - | ASRVSMYQETQY
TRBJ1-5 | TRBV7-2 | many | ASSLHSGSNQPQH
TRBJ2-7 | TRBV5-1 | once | ASSLSGTGEGLRT
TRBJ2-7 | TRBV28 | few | ASSLLTGGFSYEQY
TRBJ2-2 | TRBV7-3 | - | ASGAGATGELF
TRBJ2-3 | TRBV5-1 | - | ASSLRGVDTQY
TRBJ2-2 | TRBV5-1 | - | ASFNRFSDTGELF